This paragraph reports one T cell receptor (beta chain). In the authors' methods: Cell counts per sample came from amplifying reference gene primers. Only in-frame clones appear in the TCRdb table, and some are missing; sequencing was by immunoSEQ multiplex PCR. The DNA gave D and trimming, while V, J and clone size come from that table. The sample has roughly 140,000 clones, over 80% seen once. This entry is derived from a study of blood T cell repertoires in COVID-19. About the study: Sites in the United States, Italy and Spain provided acute and convalescent COVID-19 samples. From T cells, B-cell-depleted T cells, or PBMCs came the material, which was cDNA or gDNA.

The V end was cut by 4 bases, the J end by 10 bases, with 10 bases between. The CDR3 is made up of 10 amino acids. Germline V gene data show CDR1 as SQVTM and CDR2 as ANQGSEA. The sequence was obtained from a woman aged 40 to 50 with active or convalescent COVID-19. The chain is built from TRBV29-1 and TRBJ1-1, with D perhaps TRBD1 (5 bases). The sequencing sample was made of peripheral blood. Here the CDR3 DNA reads TGCAGCGTTGGTTCGGGGGGAGCTTTCTTT. This codes for CSVGSGGAFF.